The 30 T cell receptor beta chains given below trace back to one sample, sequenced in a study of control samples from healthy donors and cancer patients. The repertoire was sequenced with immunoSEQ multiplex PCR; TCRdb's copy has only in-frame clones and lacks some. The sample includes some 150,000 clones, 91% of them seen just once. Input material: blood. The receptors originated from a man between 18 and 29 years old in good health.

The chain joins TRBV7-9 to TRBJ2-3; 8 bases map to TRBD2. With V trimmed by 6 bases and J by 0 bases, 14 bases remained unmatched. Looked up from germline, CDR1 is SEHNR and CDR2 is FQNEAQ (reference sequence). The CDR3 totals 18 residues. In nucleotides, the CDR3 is TGTGCCAGCAGACCTACCCTCGGGCGGGGGGTTAGCACAGATACGCAGTATTTT. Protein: CASRPTLGRGVSTDTQYF.

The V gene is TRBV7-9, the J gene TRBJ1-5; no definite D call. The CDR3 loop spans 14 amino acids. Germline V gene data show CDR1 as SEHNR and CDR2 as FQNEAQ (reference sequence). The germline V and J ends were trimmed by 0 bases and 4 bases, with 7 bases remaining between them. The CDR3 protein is CASSLAYGNQPQHF. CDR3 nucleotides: TGTGCCAGCAGCTTAGCTTACGGTAATCAGCCCCAGCATTTT. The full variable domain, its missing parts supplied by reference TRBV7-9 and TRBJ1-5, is DTGVSQNPRHKITKRGQNVTFRCDPISEHNRLYWYRQTLGQGPEFLTYFQNEAQLEKSRLLSDRFSAERPKGSFSTLEIQRTEQGDSAMYLCASSLAYGNQPQHFGDGTRLSIL.

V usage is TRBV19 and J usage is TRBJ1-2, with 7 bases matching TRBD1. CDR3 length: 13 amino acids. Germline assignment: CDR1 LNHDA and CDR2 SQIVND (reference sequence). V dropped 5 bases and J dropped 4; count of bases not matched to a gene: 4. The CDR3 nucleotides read TGTGCCAGTAGTGTCGGGACAGCCTATGGCTACACCTTC. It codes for CASSVGTAYGYTF.

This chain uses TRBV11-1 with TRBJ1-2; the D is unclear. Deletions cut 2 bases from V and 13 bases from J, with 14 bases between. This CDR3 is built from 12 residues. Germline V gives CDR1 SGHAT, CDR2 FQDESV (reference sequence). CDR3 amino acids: CASSLIRGVGTF. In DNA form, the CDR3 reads TGTGCCAGCAGCTTAATACGTGGAGTCGGCACCTTC.

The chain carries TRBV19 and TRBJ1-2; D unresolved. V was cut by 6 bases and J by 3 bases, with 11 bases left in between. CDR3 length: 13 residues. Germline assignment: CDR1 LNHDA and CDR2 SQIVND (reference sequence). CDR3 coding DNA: TGTGCCAGTAGACCGACATGGGACTATGGCTACACCTTC. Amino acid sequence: CASRPTWDYGYTF.

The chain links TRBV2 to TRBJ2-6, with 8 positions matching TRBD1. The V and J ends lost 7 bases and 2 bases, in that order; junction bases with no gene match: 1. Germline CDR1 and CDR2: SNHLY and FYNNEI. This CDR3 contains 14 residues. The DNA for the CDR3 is TGTGCCAGCACGACAGGGGCTGGGGCCAACGTCCTGACTTTC. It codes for CASTTGAGANVLTF.

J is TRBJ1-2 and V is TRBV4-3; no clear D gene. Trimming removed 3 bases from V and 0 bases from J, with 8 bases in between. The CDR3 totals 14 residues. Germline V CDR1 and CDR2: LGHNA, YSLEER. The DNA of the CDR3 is TGCGCCAGCAGCCAGGACCAGGCTAACTATGGCTACACCTTC. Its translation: CASSQDQANYGYTF.

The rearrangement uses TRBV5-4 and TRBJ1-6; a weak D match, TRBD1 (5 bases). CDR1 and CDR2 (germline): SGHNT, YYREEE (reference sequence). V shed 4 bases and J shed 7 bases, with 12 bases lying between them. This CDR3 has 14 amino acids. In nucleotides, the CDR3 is TGTGCCAGCAGCGAAACGAGACAGAATTCACCCCTCCACTTT. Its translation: CASSETRQNSPLHF.

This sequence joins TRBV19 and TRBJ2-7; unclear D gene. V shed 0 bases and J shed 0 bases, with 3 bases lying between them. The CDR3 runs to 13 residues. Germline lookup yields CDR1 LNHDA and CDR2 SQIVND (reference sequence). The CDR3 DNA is TGTGCCAGTAGTATAGAAAACTCCTACGAGCAGTACTTC. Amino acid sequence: CASSIENSYEQYF.

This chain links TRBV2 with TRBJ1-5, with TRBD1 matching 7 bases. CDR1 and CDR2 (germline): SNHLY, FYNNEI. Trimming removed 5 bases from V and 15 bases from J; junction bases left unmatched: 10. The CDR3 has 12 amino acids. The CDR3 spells CASSREGQVLHF. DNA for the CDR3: TGTGCCAGCAGTCGGGAAGGACAGGTCTTGCATTTT.

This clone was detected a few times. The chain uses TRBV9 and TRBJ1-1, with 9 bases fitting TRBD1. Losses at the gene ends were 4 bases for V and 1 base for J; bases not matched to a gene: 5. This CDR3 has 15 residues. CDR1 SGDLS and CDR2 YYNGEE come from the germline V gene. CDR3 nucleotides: TGTGCCAGCAGCACCTGGGACAGGGAGAACACTGAAGCTTTCTTT. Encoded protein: CASSTWDRENTEAFF.

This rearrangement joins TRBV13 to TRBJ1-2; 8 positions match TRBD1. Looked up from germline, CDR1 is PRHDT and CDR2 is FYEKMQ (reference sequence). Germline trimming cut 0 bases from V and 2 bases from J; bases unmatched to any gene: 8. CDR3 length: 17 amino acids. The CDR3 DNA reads TGTGCCAGCAGCTTAGGTGACCAGGGGGCTCTAAACTATGGCTACACCTTC. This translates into CASSLGDQGALNYGYTF. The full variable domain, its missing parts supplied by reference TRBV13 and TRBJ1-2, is AAGVIQSPRHLIKEKRETATLKCYPIPRHDTVYWYQQGPGQDPQFLISFYEKMQSDKGSIPDRFSAQQFSDYHSELNMSSLELGDSALYFCASSLGDQGALNYGYTFGSGTRLTVV.

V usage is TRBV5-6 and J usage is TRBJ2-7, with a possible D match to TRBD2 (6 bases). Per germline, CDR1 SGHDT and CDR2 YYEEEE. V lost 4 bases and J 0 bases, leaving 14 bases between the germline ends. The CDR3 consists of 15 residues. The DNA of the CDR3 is TGTGCCAGCAGCCGACGGGACTTTAGCTCCTACGAGCAGTACTTC. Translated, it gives CASSRRDFSSYEQYF.

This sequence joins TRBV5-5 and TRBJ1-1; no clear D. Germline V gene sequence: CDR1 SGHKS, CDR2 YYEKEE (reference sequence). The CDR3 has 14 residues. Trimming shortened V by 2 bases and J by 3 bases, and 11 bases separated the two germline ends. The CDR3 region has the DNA TGTGCCAGCAGCTTCTGGGGTGAGGACACTGAAGCTTTCTTT. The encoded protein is CASSFWGEDTEAFF.

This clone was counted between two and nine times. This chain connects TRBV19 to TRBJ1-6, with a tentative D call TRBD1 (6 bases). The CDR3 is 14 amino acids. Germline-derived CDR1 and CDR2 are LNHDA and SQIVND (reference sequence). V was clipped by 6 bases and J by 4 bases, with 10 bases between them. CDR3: CASSLRGYNSPLHF. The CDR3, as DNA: TGTGCCAGTAGCCTCAGGGGTTATAATTCACCCCTCCACTTT.

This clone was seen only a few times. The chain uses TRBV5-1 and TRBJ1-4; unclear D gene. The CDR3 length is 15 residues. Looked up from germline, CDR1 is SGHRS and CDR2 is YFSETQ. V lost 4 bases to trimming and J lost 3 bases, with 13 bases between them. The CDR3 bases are TGCGCCAGCAGCCCGAGTGGGTTCGCTAATGAAAAACTGTTTTTT. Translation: CASSPSGFANEKLFF.

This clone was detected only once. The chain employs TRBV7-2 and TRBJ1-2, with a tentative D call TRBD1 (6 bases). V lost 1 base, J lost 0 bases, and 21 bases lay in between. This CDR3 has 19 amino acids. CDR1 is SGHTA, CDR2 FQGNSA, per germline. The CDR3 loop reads CASSLEWRTRDMANYGYTF. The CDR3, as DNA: TGTGCCAGCAGCTTAGAGTGGAGGACCAGGGACATGGCTAACTATGGCTACACCTTC. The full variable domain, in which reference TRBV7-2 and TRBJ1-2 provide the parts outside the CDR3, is GAGVSQSPSNKVTEKGKDVELRCDPISGHTALYWYRQSLGQGLEFLIYFQGNSAPDKSGLPSDRFSAERTGGSVSTLTIQRTQQEDSAVYLCASSLEWRTRDMANYGYTFGSGTRLTVV.

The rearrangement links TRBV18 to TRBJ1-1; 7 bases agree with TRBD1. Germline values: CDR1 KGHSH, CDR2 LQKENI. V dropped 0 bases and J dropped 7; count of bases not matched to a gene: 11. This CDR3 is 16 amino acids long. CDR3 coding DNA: TGTGCCAGCTCACCACCGCTCGCACAGGGGCCTCGTGAAGCTTTCTTT. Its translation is CASSPPLAQGPREAFF.

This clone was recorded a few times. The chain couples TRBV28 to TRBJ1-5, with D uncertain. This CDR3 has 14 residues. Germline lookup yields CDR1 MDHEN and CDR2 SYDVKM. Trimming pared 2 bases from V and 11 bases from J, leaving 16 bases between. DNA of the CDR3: TGTGCCAGCAGTTTAGGTTCAGCGGGGATGGCCCAGCATTTT. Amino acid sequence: CASSLGSAGMAQHF.

This CDR3 reads CASSPDRDAEAFF. The DNA of the CDR3 is TGTGCCAGCAGTCCGGACAGGGACGCTGAAGCTTTCTTT. This chain joins TRBV6-2 or TRBV6-3 and TRBJ1-1; 8 bases match TRBD1. Germline V CDR1 and CDR2: MNHEY, SVGEGT. The CDR3 extends over 13 amino acids. J was trimmed by 6 bases and V by 5 bases; bases with no gene match: 5.

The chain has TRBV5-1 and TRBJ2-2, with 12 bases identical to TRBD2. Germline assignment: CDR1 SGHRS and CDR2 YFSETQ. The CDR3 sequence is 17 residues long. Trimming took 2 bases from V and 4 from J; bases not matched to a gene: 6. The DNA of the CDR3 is TGCGCCAGCAGCTTTATCCCACTAGCGGGGGGCACCGGGGAGCTGTTTTTT. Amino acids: CASSFIPLAGGTGELFF.

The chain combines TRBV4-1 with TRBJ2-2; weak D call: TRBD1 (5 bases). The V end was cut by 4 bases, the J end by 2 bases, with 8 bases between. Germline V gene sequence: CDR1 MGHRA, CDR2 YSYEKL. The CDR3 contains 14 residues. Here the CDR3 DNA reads TGCGCCAGCAGCCTCGGACAAAACACCGGGGAGCTGTTTTTT. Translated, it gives CASSLGQNTGELFF.

CDR3 sequence (DNA): TGTGCCAGCAGTAAACCGACAGGAACCTACGAGCAGTACTTC. Its translation is CASSKPTGTYEQYF. V and J are TRBV6-5 and TRBJ2-7; tentative D call: TRBD1 (6 bases). The germline CDR1 and CDR2 sequences are MNHEY and SVGAGI. The CDR3 loop spans 14 amino acids. The ends were cut back, 5 bases at V and 2 bases at J, with 13 bases in the middle.

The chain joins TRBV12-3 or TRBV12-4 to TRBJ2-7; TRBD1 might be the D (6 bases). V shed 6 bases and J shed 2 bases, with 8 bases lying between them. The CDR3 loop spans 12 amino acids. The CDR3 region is CASSRDTYEQYF. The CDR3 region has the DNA TGTGCCAGCAGCCGGGACACCTACGAGCAGTACTTC.

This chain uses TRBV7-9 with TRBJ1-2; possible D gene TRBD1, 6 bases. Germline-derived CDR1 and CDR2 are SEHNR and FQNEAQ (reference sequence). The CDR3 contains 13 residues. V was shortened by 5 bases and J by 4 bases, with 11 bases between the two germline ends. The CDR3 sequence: CASSRQDFYGYTF. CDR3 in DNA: TGTGCCAGCAGCCGACAGGATTTCTATGGCTACACCTTC.

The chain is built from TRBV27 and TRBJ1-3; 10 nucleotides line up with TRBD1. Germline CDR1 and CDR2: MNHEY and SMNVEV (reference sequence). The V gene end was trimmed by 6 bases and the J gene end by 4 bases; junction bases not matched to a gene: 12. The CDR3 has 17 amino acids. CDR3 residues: CASRPGQGLGVGNTIYF. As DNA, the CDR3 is TGTGCCAGCAGACCGGGACAGGGGCTGGGCGTGGGAAACACCATATATTTT.

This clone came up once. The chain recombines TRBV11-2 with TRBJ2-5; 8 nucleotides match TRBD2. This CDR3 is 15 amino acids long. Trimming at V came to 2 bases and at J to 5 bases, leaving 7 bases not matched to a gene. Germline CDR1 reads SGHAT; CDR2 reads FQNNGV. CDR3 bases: TGTGCCAGCAGCTTATCATCGGGGGGGCAGGAGACCCAGTACTTC. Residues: CASSLSSGGQETQYF.

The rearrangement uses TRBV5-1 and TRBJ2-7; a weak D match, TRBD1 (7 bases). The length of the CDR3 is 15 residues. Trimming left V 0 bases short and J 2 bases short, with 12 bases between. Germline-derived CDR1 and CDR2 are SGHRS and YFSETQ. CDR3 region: CASSLARGETYEQYF. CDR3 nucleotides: TGCGCCAGCAGCTTGGCCAGGGGGGAAACCTACGAGCAGTACTTC.

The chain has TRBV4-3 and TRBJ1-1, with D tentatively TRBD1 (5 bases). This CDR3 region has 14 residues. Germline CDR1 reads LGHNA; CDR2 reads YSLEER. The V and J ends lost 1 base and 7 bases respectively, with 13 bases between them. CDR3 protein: CASSQGRFGGEAFF. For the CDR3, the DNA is TGCGCCAGCAGCCAAGGTAGATTCGGGGGTGAAGCTTTCTTT.

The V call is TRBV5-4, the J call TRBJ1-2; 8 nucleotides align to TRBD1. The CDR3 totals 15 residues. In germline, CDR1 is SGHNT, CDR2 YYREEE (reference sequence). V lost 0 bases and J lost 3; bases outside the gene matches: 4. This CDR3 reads CASSLEDRDDYGYTF. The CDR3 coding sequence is TGTGCCAGCAGCTTGGAGGACAGGGATGACTATGGCTACACCTTC.